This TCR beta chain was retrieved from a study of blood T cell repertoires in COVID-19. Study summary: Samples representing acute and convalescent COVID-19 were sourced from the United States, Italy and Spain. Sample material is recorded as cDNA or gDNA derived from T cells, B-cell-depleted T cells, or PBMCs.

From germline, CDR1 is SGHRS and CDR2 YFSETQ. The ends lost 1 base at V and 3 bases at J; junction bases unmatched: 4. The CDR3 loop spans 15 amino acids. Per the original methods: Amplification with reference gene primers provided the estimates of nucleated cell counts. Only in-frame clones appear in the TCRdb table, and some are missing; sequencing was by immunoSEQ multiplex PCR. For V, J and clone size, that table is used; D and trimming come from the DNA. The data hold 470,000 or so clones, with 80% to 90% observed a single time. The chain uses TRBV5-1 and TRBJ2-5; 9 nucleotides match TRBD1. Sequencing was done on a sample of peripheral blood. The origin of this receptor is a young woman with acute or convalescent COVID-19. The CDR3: CASSLTGTGKETQYF. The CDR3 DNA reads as TGCGCCAGCAGCTTGACAGGGACAGGGAAAGAGACCCAGTACTTC. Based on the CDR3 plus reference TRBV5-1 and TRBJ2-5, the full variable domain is KAGVTQTPRYLIKTRGQQVTLSCSPISGHRSVSWYQQTPGQGLQFLFEYFSETQRNKGNFPGRFSGRQFSNSRSEMNVSTLELGDSALYLCASSLTGTGKETQYFGPGTRLLVL.